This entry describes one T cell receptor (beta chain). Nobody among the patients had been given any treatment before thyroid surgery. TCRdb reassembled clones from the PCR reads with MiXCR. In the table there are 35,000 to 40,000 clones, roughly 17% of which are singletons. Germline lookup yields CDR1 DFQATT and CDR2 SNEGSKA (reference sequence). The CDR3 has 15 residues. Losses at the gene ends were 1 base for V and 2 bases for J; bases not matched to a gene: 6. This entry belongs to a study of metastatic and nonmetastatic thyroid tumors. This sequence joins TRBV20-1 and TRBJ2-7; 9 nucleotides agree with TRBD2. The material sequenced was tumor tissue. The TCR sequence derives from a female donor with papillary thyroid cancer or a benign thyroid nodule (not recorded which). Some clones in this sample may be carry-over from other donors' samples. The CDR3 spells CSARGSGGLTYEQYF. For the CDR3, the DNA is TGCAGTGCTAGAGGTAGCGGGGGTTTAACCTACGAGCAGTACTTC.